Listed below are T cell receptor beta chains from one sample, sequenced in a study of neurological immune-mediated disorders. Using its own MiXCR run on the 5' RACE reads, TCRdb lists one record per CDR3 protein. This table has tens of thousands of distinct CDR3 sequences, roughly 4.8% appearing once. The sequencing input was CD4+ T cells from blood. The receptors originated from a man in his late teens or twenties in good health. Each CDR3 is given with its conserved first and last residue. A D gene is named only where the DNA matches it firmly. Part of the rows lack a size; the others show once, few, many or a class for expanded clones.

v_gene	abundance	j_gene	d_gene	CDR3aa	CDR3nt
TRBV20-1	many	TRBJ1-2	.	CSARGGGRRDYGYTF	TGCAGTGCTAGAGGGGGGGGCAGGAGAGACTATGGCTACACCTTC
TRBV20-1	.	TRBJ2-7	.	CSAVRLVGGSYEQYF	TGCAGTGCAGTACGCCTAGTGGGGGGATCCTACGAGCAGTACTTC
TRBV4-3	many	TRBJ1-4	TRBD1	CASSQDGGTANEKLFF	TGCGCCAGCAGCCAAGATGGCGGGACAGCAAATGAAAAACTGTTTTTT
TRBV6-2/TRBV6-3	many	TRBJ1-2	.	CASSYSRGGYTF	TGTGCCAGCAGTTACAGCAGGGGTGGCTACACCTTC
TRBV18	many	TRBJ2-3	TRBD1	CASSPRGDRDVDTQYF	TGTGCCAGCTCACCACGTGGGGACAGGGACGTAGATACGCAGTATTTT
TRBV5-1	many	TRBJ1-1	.	CASSVAENTEAFF	TGCGCCAGCAGCGTTGCTGAGAACACTGAAGCTTTCTTT
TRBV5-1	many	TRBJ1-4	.	CASSLSQSNEKLFF	TGCGCCAGCAGCTTGAGTCAGTCGAATGAAAAACTGTTTTTT
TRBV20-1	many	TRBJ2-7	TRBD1	CSARGTGESIYEQYF	TGCAGTGCCAGAGGGACAGGGGAATCAATCTACGAGCAGTACTTC
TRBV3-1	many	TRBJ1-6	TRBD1	CASRQGGTSPLHF	TGTGCCAGCCGACAGGGGGGCACTTCACCCCTCCACTTT
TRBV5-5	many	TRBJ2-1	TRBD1	CASSLRDRIYNEQFF	TGTGCCAGCAGTCTCCGGGACAGGATATACAATGAGCAGTTCTTC
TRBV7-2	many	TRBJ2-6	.	CASSLEGTSGANVLTF	TGTGCCAGCAGCTTAGAGGGGACCTCTGGGGCCAACGTCCTGACTTTC
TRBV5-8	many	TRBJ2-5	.	CASSLQPSQETQYF	TGTGCCAGCAGCTTACAGCCGTCCCAAGAGACCCAGTACTTC
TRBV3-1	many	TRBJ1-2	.	CASSQDPWVGSYTF	TGTGCCAGCAGCCAAGATCCCTGGGTTGGGAGCTACACCTTC